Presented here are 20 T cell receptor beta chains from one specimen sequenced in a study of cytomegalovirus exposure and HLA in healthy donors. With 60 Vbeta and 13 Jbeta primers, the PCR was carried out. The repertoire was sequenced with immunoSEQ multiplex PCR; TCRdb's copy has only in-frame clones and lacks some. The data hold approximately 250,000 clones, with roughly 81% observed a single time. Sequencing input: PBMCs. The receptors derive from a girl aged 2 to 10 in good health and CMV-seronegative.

CDR3: CSVRATAGYGYTF. The CDR3 coding sequence is TGCAGCGTCCGGGCGACAGCTGGCTATGGCTACACCTTC. V is TRBV29-1 and J is TRBJ1-2, with TRBD1 as a possible D gene (5 bases). CDR1 is SQVTM and CDR2 is ANQGSEA in the germline V gene. The CDR3 runs to 13 residues. V was clipped by 6 bases and J by 4 bases, with 15 bases between them.

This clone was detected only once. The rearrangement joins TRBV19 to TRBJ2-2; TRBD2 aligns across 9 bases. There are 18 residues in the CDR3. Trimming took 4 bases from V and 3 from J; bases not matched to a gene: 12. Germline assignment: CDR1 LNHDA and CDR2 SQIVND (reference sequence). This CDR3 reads CASSKVAGALPYTGELFF. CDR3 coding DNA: TGTGCCAGTAGTAAGGTAGCGGGGGCCCTTCCTTACACCGGGGAGCTGTTTTTT.

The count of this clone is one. For the CDR3, the DNA is TGTGCCAGCAGTGAGAGCGTGGGGGCAAGCACCAACACTGAAGCTTTCTTT. This codes for CASSESVGASTNTEAFF. The V call is TRBV6-1, the J call TRBJ1-1; D may be TRBD1 (6 bases). The germline CDR1 and CDR2 sequences are MNHNS and SASEGT. Trimming left V 3 bases short and J 2 bases short, with 19 bases between. The CDR3 is made up of 17 amino acids.

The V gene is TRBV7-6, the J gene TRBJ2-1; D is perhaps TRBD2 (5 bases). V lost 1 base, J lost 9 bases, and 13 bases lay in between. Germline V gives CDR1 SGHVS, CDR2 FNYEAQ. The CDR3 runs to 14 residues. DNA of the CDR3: TGTGCCAGCAGCTTAGGAGGGAGCCAGGTTGAGCAGTTCTTC. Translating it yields CASSLGGSQVEQFF.

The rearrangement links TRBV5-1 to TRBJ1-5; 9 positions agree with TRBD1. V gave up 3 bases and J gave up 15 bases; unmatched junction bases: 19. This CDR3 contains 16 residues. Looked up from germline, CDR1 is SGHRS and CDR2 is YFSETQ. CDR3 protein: CASSSYEDRGKGMSHF. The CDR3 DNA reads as TGCGCCAGCAGCTCTTATGAGGACAGGGGTAAGGGAATGTCGCATTTT.

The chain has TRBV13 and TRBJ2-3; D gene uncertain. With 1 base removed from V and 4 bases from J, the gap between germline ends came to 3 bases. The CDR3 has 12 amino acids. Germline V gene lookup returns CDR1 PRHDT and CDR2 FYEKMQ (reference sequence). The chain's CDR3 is CASSLVADTQYF. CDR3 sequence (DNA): TGTGCCAGCAGCTTAGTAGCAGATACGCAGTATTTT.

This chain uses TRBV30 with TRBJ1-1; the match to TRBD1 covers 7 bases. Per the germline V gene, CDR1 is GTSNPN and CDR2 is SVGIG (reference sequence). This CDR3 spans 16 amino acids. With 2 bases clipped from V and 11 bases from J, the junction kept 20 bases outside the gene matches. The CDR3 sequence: CAWSPSDRVVVSGAFF. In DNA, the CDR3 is TGTGCCTGGAGTCCCAGCGACAGGGTGGTCGTTTCTGGCGCTTTCTTT.

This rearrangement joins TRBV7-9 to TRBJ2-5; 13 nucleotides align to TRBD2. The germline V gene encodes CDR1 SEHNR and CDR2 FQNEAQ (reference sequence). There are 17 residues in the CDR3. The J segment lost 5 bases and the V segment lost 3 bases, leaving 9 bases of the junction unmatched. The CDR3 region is CASSLGLAGLGGETQYF. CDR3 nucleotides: TGTGCCAGCAGCTTGGGACTAGCGGGATTAGGTGGGGAGACCCAGTACTTC.

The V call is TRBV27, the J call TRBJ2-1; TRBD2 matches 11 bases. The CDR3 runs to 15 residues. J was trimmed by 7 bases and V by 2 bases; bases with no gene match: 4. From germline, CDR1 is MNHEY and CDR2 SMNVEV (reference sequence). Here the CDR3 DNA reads TGTGCCAGCAGTTTACCGGGACTAGCGGTGAATGAGCAGTTCTTC. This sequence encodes CASSLPGLAVNEQFF.

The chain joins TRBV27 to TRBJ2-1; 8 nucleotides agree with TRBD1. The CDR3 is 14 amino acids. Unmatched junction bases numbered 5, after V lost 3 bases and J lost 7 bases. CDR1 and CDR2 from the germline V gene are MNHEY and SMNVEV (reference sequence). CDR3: CASSLGTGTNEQFF. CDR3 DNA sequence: TGTGCCAGCAGTTTGGGGACAGGAACTAATGAGCAGTTCTTC.

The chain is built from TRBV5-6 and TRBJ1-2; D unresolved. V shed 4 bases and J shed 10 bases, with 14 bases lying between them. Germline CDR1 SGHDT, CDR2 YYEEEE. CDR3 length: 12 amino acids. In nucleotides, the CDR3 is TGTGCCAGCAGCCCCCAGGAATTGGACTACACCTTC. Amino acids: CASSPQELDYTF.

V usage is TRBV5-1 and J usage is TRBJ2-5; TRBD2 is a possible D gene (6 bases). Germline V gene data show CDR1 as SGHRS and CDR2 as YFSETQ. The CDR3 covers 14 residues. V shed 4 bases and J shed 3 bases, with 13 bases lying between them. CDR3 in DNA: TGCGCCAGCAGCGCCGGGACTTCGAAAGAGACCCAGTACTTC. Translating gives CASSAGTSKETQYF.

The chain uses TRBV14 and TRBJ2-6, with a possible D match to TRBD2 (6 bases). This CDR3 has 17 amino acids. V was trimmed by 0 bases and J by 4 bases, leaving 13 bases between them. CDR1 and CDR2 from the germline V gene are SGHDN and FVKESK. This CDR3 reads CASSQDLRREGANVLTF. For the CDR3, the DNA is TGTGCCAGCAGCCAAGATCTAAGGAGGGAGGGGGCCAACGTCCTGACTTTC.

CDR3 sequence reads: CASSSTGSTYEQYF. CDR3 bases: TGTGCCAGCAGCTCGACAGGTTCGACCTACGAGCAGTACTTC. The chain has TRBV7-9 and TRBJ2-7; D is possibly TRBD1 (6 bases). V lost 4 bases to trimming and J lost 2 bases, with 12 bases between them. Germline V gene data show CDR1 as SEHNR and CDR2 as FQNEAQ (reference sequence). The CDR3 sequence is 14 residues long.

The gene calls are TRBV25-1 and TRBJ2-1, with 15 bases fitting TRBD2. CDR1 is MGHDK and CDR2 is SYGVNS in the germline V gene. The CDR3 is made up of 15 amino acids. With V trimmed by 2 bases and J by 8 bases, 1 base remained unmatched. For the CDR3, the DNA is TGTGCCAGCAGTGAAGGACTAGCGGGAGGGTATGAGCAGTTCTTC. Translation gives CASSEGLAGGYEQFF.

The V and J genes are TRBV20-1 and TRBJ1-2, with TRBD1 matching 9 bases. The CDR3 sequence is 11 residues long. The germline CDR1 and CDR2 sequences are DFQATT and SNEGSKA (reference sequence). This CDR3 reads CSADRGDGYTF. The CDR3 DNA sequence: TGCAGCGCGGACAGGGGCGATGGCTACACCTTC.

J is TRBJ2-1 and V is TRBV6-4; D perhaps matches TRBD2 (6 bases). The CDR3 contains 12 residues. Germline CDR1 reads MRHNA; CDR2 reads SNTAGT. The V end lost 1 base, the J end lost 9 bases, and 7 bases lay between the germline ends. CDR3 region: CASSDLGGEQFF. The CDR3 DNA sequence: TGTGCCAGCAGTGACTTGGGGGGTGAGCAGTTCTTC.

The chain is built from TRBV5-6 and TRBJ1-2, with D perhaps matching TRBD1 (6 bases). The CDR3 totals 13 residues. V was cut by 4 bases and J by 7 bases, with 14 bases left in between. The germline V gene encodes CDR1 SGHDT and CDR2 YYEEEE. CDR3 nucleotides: TGTGCCAGCAGCCCTAGCCCGGACAGTGGCTACACCTTC. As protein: CASSPSPDSGYTF.

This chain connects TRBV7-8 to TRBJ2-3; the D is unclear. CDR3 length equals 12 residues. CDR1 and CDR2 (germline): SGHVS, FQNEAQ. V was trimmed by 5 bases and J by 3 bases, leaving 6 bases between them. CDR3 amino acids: CASSINTDTQYF. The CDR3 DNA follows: TGTGCCAGCAGCATAAATACAGATACGCAGTATTTT. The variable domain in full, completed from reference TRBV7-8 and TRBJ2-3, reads GAGVSQSPRYKVAKRGQDVALRCDPISGHVSLFWYQQALGQGPEFLTYFQNEAQLDKSGLPSDRFFAERPEGSVSTLKIQRTQQEDSAVYLCASSINTDTQYFGPGTRLTVL.

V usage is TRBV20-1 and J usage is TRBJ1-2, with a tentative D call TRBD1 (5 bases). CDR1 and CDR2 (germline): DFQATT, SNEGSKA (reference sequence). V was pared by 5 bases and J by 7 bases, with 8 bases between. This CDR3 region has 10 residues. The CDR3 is CSASQGGYTF. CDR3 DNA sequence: TGCAGTGCTTCCCAGGGTGGCTACACCTTC.